This T cell receptor beta chain was captured by sequencing in a study of shared clonotypes between healthy human individuals. Clones were read by immunoSEQ multiplex PCR, and TCRdb kept only the in-frame ones, dropping some. The profile shows about 120,000 clones, under 70% of them singletons. V was trimmed by 0 bases and J by 8 bases, leaving 13 bases between them. Germline V gene data show CDR1 as LNHNV and CDR2 as YYDKDF (reference sequence). This CDR3 contains 14 residues. The chain employs TRBV15 and TRBJ1-2; a possible D gene is TRBD1 (5 bases). The sample consisted of memory CD8+ T cells sorted from blood. Sample subset: CD45RO+ cells pooled with CCR7-negative TemRA cells. This TCR derives from a woman in her twenties or thirties in good health. CDR3 protein: CATSRDGRVGGYTF. In DNA form, the CDR3 reads TGTGCCACCAGCAGAGACGGCAGGGTGGGCGGCTACACCTTC.